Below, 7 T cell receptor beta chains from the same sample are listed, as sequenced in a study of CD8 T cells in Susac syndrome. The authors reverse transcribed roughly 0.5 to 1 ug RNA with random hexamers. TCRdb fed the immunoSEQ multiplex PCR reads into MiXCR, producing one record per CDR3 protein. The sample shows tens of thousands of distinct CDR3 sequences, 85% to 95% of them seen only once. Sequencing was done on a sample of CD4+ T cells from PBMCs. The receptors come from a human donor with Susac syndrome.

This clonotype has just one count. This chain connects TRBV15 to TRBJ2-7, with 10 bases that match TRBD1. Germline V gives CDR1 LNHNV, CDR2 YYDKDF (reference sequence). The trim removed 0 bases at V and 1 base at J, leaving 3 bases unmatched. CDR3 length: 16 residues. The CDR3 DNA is TGTGCCACCAGCAGAGATTGGGACAGGGGATCCTACGAGCAGTACTTC. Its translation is CATSRDWDRGSYEQYF.

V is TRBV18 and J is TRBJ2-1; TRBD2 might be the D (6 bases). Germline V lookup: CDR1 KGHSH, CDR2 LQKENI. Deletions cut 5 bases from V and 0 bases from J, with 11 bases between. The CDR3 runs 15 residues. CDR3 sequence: CASSLRDGSYNEQFF. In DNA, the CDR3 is TGTGCCAGCTCATTGCGGGACGGCTCCTACAATGAGCAGTTCTTC.

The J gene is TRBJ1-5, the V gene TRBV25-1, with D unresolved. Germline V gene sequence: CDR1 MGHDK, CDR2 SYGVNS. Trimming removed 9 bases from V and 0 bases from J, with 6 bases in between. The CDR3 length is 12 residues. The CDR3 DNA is TGTGCCAGAACAGATAGCAATCAGCCCCAGCATTTT. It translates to CARTDSNQPQHF.

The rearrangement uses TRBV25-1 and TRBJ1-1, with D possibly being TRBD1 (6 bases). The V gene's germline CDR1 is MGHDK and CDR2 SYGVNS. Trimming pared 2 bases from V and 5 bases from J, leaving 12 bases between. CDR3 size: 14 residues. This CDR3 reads CASSEGGAGTEAFF. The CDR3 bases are TGTGCCAGCAGTGAAGGGGGGGCAGGGACTGAAGCTTTCTTT.

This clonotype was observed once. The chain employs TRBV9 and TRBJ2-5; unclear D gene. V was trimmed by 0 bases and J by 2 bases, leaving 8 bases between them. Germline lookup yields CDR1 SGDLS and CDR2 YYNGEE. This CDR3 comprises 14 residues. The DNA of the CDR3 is TGTGCCAGCAGCGTAGGGGTGAATCAAGAGACCCAGTACTTC. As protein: CASSVGVNQETQYF.

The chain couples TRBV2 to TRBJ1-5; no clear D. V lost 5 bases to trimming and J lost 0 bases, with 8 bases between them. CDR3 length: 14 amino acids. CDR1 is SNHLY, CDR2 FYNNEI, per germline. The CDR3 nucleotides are TGTGCCAGCAGTCACGGCAGTAGCAATCAGCCCCAGCATTTT. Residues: CASSHGSSNQPQHF.

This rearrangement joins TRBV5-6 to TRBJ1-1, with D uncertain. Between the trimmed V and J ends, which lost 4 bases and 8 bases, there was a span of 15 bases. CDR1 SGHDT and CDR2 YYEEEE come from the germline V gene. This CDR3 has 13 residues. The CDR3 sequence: CASSVPGFIEAFF. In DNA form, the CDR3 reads TGTGCCAGCAGCGTCCCCGGGTTTATAGAAGCTTTCTTT. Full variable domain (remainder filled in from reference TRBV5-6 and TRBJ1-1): DAGVTQSPTHLIKTRGQQVTLRCSPKSGHDTVSWYQQALGQGPQFIFQYYEEEERQRGNFPDRFSGHQFPNYSSELNVNALLLGDSALYLCASSVPGFIEAFFGQGTRLTVV.